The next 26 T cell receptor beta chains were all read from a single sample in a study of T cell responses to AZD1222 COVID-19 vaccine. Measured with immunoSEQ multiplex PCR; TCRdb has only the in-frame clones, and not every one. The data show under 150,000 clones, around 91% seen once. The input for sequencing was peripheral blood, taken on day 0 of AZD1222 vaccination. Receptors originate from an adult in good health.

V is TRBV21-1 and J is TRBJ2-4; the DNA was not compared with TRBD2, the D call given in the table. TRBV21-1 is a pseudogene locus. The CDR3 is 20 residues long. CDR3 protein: CASSKDSREVTRLAKNIQYF. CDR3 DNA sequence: TGTGCCAGCAGCAAAGATTCACGGGAGGTTACAAGATTAGCCAAAAACATTCAGTACTTC.

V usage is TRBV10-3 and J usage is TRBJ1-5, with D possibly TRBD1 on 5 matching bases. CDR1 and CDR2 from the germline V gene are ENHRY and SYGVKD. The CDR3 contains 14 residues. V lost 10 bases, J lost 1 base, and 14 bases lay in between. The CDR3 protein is CATARGDSNQPQHF. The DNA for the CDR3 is TGTGCCACCGCGCGGGGGGACAGCAATCAGCCCCAGCATTTT.

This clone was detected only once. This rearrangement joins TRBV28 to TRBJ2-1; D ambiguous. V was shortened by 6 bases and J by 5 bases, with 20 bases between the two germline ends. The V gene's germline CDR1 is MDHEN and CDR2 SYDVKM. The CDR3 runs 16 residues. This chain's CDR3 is CASRRPSGRSNNEQFF. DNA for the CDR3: TGTGCCAGCAGACGACCGTCCGGCAGGTCAAACAATGAGCAGTTCTTC. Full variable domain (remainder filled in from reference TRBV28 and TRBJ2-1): DVKVTQSSRYLVKRTGEKVFLECVQDMDHENMFWYRQDPGLGLRLIYFSYDVKMKEKGDIPEGYSVSREKKERFSLILESASTNQTSMYLCASRRPSGRSNNEQFFGPGTRLTVL.

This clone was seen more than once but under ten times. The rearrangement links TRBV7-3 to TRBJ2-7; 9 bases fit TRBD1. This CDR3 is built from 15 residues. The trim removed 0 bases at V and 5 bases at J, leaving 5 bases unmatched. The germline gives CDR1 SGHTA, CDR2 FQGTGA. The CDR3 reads CASSLTGTGFHEQYF. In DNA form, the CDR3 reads TGTGCCAGCAGCTTAACCGGGACAGGGTTCCACGAGCAGTACTTC.

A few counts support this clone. In nucleotides, the CDR3 is TGTGCCAGCAGTGAAGACGGCGTTTGGGAGCAGTACTTC. Residues: CASSEDGVWEQYF. This chain joins TRBV6-1 and TRBJ2-7; D not certain. CDR3 length: 13 residues. The V end was cut by 1 base, the J end by 7 bases, with 11 bases between. Looked up from germline, CDR1 is MNHNS and CDR2 is SASEGT.

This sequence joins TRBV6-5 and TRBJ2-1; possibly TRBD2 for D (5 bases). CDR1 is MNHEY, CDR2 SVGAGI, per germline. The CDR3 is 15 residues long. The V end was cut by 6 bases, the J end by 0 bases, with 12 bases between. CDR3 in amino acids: CASRSGRGSYNEQFF. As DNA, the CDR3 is TGTGCCAGCAGGTCGGGTCGGGGCTCCTACAATGAGCAGTTCTTC.

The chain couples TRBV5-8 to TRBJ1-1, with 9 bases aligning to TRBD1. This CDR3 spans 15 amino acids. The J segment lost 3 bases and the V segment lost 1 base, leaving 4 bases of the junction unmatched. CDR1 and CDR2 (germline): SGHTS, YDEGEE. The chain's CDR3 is CASSLKYRGHTEAFF. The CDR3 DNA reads TGTGCCAGCAGCTTGAAGTACAGGGGGCACACTGAAGCTTTCTTT.

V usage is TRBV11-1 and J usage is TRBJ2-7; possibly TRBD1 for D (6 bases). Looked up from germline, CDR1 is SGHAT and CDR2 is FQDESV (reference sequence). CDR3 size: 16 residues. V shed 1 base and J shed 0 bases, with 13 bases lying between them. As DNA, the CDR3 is TGTGCCAGCAGCTTAGGAAGACAGGCCTTCTCCTACGAGCAGTACTTC. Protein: CASSLGRQAFSYEQYF.

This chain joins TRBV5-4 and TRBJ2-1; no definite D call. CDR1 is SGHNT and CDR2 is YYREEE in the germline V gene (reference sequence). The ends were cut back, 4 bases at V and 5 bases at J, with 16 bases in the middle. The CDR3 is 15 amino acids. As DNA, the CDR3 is TGTGCCAGCAGCCCCCGGGTCTCTCCTCACAATGAGCAGTTCTTC. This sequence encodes CASSPRVSPHNEQFF.

CDR3 coding DNA: TGTGCCAGCAGCCCCTTCTCAGGGGCAGATACGCAGTATTTT. As protein: CASSPFSGADTQYF. The chain has TRBV7-3 and TRBJ2-3; a weak D match, TRBD1 (6 bases). The CDR3 covers 14 residues. In germline, CDR1 is SGHTA, CDR2 FQGTGA. The V and J ends lost 5 bases and 4 bases respectively, with 13 bases between them.

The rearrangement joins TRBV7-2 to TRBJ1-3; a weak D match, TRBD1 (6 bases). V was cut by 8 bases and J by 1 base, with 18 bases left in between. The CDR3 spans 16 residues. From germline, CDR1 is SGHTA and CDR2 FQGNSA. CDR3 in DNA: TGTGCCAGCCTCGGGGGGCCGGGGAGGTCTGGAAACACCATATATTTT. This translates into CASLGGPGRSGNTIYF.

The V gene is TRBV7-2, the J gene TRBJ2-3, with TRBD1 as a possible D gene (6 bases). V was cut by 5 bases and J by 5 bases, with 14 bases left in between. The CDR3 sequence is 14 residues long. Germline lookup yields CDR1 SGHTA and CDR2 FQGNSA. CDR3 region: CASSRPQGRDTQYF. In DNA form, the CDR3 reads TGTGCCAGCAGCCGCCCCCAGGGGCGAGATACGCAGTATTTT.

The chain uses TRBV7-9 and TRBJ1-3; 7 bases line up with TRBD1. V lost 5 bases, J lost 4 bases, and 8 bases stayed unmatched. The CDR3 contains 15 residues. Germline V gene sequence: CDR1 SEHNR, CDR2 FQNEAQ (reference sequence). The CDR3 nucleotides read TGTGCCAGCAGCGCGACAGGGTATTTAGGAAACACCATATATTTT. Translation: CASSATGYLGNTIYF.

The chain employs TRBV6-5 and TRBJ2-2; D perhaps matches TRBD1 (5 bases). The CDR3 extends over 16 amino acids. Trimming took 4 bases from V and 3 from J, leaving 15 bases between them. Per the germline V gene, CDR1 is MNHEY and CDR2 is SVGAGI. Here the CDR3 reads CASSSFVRADTGELFF. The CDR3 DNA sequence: TGTGCCAGCAGTTCCTTCGTCAGGGCAGACACCGGGGAGCTGTTTTTT.

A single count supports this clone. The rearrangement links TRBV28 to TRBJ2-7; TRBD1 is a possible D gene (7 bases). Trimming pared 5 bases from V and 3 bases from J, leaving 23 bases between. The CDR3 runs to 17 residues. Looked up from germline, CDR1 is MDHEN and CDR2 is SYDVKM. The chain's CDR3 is CASSPLFLAGQHYEQYF. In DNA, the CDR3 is TGTGCCAGCAGTCCACTGTTTCTGGCGGGACAGCACTACGAGCAGTACTTC.

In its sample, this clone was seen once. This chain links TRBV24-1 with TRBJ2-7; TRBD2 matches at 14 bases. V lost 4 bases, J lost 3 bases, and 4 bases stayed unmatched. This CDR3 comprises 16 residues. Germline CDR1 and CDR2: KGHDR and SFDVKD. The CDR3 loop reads CATSDAGTSGSYEQYF. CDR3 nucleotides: TGTGCCACCAGTGACGCCGGGACTAGCGGGAGCTACGAGCAGTACTTC.

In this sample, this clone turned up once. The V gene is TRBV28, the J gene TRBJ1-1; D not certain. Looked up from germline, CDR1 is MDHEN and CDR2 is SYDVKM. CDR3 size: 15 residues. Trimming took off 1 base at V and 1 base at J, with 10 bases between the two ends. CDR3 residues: CASSLFKGGNTEAFF. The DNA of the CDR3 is TGTGCCAGCAGTTTATTTAAGGGTGGGAACACTGAAGCTTTCTTT.

As DNA, the CDR3 is TGCGCCAGCAGCCAAGATCAGCGGGGGGGCTGGGAGACCCAGTACTTC. Amino acids: CASSQDQRGGWETQYF. The genes are TRBV4-1 and TRBJ2-5; TRBD2 agrees at 10 bases. The CDR3 extends over 16 amino acids. Unmatched junction bases numbered 6, after V lost 0 bases and J lost 5 bases. Per the germline V gene, CDR1 is MGHRA and CDR2 is YSYEKL.

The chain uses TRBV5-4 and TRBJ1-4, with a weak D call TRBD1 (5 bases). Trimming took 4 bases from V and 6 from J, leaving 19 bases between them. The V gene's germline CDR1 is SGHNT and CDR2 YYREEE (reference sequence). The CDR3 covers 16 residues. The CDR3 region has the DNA TGTGCCAGCAGCGGCGGGTCCGGAGGGGTTCATGAAAAACTGTTTTTT. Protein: CASSGGSGGVHEKLFF.

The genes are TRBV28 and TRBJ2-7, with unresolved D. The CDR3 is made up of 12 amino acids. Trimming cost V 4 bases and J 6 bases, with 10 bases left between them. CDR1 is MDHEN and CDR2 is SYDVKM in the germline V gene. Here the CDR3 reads CASSYRNGEQYF. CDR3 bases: TGTGCCAGCAGTTATAGGAACGGCGAGCAGTACTTC.

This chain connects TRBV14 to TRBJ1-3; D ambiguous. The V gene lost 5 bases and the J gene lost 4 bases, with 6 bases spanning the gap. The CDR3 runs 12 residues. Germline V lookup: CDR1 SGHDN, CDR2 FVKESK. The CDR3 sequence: CASSFRGNTIYF. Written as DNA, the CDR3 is TGTGCCAGCAGCTTCAGAGGAAACACCATATATTTT. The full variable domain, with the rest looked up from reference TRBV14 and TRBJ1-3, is EAGVTQFPSHSVIEKGQTVTLRCDPISGHDNLYWYRRVMGKEIKFLLHFVKESKQDESGMPNNRFLAERTGGTYSTLKVQPAELEDSGVYFCASSFRGNTIYFGEGSWLTVV.

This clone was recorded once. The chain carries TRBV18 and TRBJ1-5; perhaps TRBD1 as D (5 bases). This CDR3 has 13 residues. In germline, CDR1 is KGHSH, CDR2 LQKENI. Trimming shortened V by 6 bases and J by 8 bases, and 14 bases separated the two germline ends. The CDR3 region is CASSFDGTEPQHF. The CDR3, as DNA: TGTGCCAGCTCCTTCGACGGGACGGAGCCCCAGCATTTT.

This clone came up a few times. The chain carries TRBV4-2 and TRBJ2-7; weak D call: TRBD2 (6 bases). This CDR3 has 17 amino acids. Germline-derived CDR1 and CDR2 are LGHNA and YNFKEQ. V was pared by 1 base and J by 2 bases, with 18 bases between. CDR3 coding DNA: TGTGCCAGCAGCCAAGGTGGGGATCTGACTAGTACCTACGAGCAGTACTTC. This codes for CASSQGGDLTSTYEQYF.

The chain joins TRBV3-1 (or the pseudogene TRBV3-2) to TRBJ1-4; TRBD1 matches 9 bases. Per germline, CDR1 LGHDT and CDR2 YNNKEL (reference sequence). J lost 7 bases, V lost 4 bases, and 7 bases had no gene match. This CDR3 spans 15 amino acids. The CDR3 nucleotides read TGTGCCAGCAGCCTATCCTGGGACAGGGCTGAAAAACTGTTTTTT. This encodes CASSLSWDRAEKLFF.

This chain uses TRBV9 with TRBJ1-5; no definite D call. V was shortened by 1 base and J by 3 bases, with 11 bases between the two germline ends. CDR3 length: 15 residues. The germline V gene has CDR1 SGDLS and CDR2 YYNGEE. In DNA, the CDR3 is TGTGCCAGCAGCGTATCGGGCAGGACCAATCAGCCCCAGCATTTT. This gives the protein CASSVSGRTNQPQHF. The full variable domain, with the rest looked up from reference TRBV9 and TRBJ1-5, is DSGVTQTPKHLITATGQRVTLRCSPRSGDLSVYWYQQSLDQGLQFLIQYYNGEERAKGNILERFSAQQFPDLHSELNLSSLELGDSALYFCASSVSGRTNQPQHFGDGTRLSIL.

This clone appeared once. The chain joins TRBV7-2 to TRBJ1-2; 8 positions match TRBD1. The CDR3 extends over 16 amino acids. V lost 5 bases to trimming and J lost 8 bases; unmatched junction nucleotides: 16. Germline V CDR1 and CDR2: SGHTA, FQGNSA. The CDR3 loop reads CASSIGYGRTGHGYTF. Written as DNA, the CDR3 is TGTGCCAGCAGCATAGGCTATGGAAGGACAGGGCACGGCTACACCTTC. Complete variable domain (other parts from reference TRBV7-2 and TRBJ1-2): GAGVSQSPSNKVTEKGKDVELRCDPISGHTALYWYRQSLGQGLEFLIYFQGNSAPDKSGLPSDRFSAERTGGSVSTLTIQRTQQEDSAVYLCASSIGYGRTGHGYTFGSGTRLTVV.